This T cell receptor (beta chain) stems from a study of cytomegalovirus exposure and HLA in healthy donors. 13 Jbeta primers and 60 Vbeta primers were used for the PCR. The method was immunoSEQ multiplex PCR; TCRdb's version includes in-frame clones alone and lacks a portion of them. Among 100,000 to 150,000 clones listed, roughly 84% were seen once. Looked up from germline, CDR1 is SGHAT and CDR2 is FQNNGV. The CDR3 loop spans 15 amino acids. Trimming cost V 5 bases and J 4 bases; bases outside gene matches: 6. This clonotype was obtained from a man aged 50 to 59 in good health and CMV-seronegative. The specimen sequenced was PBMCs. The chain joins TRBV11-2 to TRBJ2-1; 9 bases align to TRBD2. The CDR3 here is CASSISGGAYNEQFF. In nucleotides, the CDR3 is TGTGCCAGCAGCATTAGCGGGGGCGCTTACAATGAGCAGTTCTTC.